One T cell receptor beta chain is described in this entry. This sample was taken from a study of shared clonotypes between healthy human individuals. The CDR3 extends over 16 amino acids. Produced via immunoSEQ multiplex PCR; TCRdb's table is partial and in-frame only. The repertoire holds under 600,000 clones, less than 98% seen once, with 0.057% in the top ten. The sample taken for sequencing was naive CD4+ T cells sorted from blood. As to subset: CD45RA+ positively selected. This sequence was found in a woman under 40 in good health. The chain is built from TRBV21-1 and TRBJ1-1; the D call in the table, TRBD1, was not verified against the DNA. TRBV21-1 is recorded as a pseudogene. CDR3 DNA: TGTGCCAGCAGCTCGGGGGAGGACAGGGGGCGCACTGAAGCTTTCTTT. Its translation is CASSSGEDRGRTEAFF.